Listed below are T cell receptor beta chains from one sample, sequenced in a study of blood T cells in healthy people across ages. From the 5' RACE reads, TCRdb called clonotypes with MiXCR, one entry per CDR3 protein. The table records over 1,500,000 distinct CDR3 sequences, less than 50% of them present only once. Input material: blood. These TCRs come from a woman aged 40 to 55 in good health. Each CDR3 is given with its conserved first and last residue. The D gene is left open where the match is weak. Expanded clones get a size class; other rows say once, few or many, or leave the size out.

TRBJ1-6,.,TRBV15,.,TGTGCCACCAGCACCCGGGGGGATAATTCACCCCTCCACTTT,CATSTRGDNSPLHF
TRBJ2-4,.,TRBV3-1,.,TGTGCCAGCAGCCACGGGGCCCTCGGCATTCAGTACTTC,CASSHGALGIQYF
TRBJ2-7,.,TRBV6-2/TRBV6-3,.,TGTGCCAGCAGTACGAGCTCAGAGGGGGTAAAGTACTTC,CASSTSSEGVKYF
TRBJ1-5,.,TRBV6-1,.,TGTGCCAGCAAGTCATTCGGGAGTAGCAATCAGCCCCAGCATTTT,CASKSFGSSNQPQHF
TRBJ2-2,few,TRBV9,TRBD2,TGTGCCAGCAGTGTACTAGCGGGGGGAAACACCGGGGAGCTGTTTTTT,CASSVLAGGNTGELFF
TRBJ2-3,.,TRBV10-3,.,TGTGCCGTCAGTCGGCAGGGACCCCCAGATACGCAGTATTTT,CAVSRQGPPDTQYF
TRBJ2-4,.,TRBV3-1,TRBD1,TGTGCCAGCAGCCACCGACAGGGGGCGAACATTCAGTACTTC,CASSHRQGANIQYF
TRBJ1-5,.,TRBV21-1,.,TGTGCCAGCAGCAAAGCGCTAGGGGACATTAGCAATCAGCCCCAGCATTTT,CASSKALGDISNQPQHF
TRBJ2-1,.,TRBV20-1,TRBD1,TGCAGTGCCCCCACATATACAGGGGCCGAGACCCAGTTCTTC,CSAPTYTGAETQFF
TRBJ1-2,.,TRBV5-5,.,TGTGCCAGCAGCCCCCGGACAGCTCCTGACTATGGCTACACCTTC,CASSPRTAPDYGYTF
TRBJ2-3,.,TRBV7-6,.,TGTGCCAGCAGCTCTGGCCGGACCCATGTGGCAGATACGCAGTATTTT,CASSSGRTHVADTQYF
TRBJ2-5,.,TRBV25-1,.,TGTGCCAGCAGCCCTTCCGACGGAAAAGAGACCCAGTACTTC,CASSPSDGKETQYF
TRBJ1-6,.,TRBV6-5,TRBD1,TGTGCCAGCAGTGGCGGGACAGGGGGCTTTAATTCACCCCTCCACTTT,CASSGGTGGFNSPLHF
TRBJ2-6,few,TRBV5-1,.,TGCGCCAGCATGCCCGCGGGTCGGGGGAACTCTGGGGCCAACGTCCTGACTTTC,CASMPAGRGNSGANVLTF
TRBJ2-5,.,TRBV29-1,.,TGCAGCGTCAGGCCTGAGACCCAAGAGACCCAGTACTTC,CSVRPETQETQYF
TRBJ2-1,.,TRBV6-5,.,TGTGCCAGCAGTCCCACCTGGGCGGGGATCTACAATGAGCAGTTCTTC,CASSPTWAGIYNEQFF
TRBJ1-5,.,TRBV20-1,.,TGCAGTGCTAGAGATCGGACATCGGTATTGACCCAGCATTTT,CSARDRTSVLTQHF
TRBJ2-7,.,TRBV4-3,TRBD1,TGCGCCAGCAGCCAAGGGCGGACAGGGGGCTACGAGCAGTACTTC,CASSQGRTGGYEQYF
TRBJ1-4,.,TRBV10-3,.,TGTGCCATCAGTGAGAAGGGGGTCACAACTAATGAAAAACTGTTTTTT,CAISEKGVTTNEKLFF
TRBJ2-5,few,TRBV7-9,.,TGTGCCAGCAGCTTGGAGGGGTTCAAAGAGACCCAGTACTTC,CASSLEGFKETQYF
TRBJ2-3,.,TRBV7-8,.,TGTGCCAGCAGCCATATCTGGTCCGATGCGCAGTATTTT,CASSHIWSDAQYF
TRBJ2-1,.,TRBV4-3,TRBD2,TGCGCCAGCAGCCATCTCGGGAGCGGGGGGGCCGGTGAGCAGTTCTTC,CASSHLGSGGAGEQFF
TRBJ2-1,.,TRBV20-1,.,TGCAGTGCAGCGACGGCTCCGAGCTCCTACAATGAGCAGTTCTTC,CSAATAPSSYNEQFF
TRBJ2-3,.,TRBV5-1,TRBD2,TGCGCCAGCAGCTTTGGCGGGGGGGCCCGCACAGATACGCAGTATTTT,CASSFGGGARTDTQYF
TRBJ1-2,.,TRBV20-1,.,TGCAGTGTCTCTAGAGACGGGGCCTATGGCTACACCTTC,CSVSRDGAYGYTF
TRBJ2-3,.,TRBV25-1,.,TGTGCCAGCACCCCCGATAGGGGACCCCTCACAGATACGCAGTATTTT,CASTPDRGPLTDTQYF
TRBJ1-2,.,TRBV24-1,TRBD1,TGTGCCACCAGTGATTGGACAGGGTCCCACTATGGCTACACCTTC,CATSDWTGSHYGYTF
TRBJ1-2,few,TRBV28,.,TGTGCCAGCAGTGTGCAGGGACCCTATGGCTACACCTTC,CASSVQGPYGYTF
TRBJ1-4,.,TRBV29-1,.,TGCAGCGTTGAGGACGGGAATAATGAAAAACTGTTTTTT,CSVEDGNNEKLFF
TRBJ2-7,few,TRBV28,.,TGTGCCAGCAGTTCAATTCCCACAGGGAATGAATGGGGGGAGCAGTACTTC,CASSSIPTGNEWGEQYF
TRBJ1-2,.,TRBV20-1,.,TGCAGTGCTAGATTATCGACTGACTATGGCTACACCTTC,CSARLSTDYGYTF
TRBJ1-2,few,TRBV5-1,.,TGCGCCAGCCGGGACCCCTATGGCTACACCTTC,CASRDPYGYTF
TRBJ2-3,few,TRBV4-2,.,TGTGCCAGCAGCCGAGATTGGGCTAGCGGCACAGATACGCAGTATTTT,CASSRDWASGTDTQYF
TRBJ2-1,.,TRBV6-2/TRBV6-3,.,TGTGCCAGCAGTTTTCAAAGACCCGGGGATGGTGAGCAGTTCTTC,CASSFQRPGDGEQFF
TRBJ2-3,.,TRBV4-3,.,TGCGCCAGCAGCCAAGAGTTTCCCACAGATACGCAGTATTTT,CASSQEFPTDTQYF
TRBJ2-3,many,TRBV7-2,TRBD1,TGTGCCAGCAGCCGAGGGGGCGGCGATACGCAGTATTTT,CASSRGGGDTQYF
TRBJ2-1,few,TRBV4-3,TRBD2,TGCGCCAGCAGCCAAGGATCAGGCGGGGGGGCAGACAATGAGCAGTTCTTC,CASSQGSGGGADNEQFF
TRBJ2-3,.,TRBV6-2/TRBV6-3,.,TGTGCCAGCAGTTACACGAGGCTTAGCACAGATACGCAGTATTTT,CASSYTRLSTDTQYF
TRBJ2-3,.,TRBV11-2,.,TGTGCCAGCAGCCGACAGATGGATACGCAGTATTTT,CASSRQMDTQYF